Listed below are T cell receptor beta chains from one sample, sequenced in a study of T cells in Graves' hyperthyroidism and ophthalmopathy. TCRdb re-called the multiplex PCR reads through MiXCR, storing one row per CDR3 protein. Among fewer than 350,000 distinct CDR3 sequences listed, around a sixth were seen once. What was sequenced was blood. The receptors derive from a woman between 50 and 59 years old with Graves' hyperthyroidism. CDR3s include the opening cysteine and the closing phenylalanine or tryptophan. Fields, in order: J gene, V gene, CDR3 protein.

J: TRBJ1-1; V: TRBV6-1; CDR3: CASSEYSTPEGGEAFF
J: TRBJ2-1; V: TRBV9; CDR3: CASSPGEGTVSNEQFF
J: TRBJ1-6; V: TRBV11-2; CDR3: CASSLDGGRVSGSPLHF
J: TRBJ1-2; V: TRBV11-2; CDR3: CASRSRDRPNYGYTF
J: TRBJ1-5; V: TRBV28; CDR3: CASSFGGQGSAKQPQHF
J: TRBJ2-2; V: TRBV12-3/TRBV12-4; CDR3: CASSFSPNTGELFF
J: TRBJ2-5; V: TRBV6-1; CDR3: CAGGVGGRGETQYF
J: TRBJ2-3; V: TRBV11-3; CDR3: CASKGVGNTQYF
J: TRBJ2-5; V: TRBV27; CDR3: CASSPPAFPQETQYF
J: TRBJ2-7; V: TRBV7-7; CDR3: CASSPGRPPGEQYF
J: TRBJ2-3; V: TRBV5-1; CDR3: CASSLGQDTDTQYF
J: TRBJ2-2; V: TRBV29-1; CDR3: CSVESGRGSGELFF
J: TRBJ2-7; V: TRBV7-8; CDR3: CASSLAGSEQYF
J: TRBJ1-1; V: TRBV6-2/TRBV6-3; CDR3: CASSYSSSSEAFF
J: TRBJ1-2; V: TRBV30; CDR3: CAWKRWDSMYGYTF
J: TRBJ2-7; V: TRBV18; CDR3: CASSPSGQTVDEQYF
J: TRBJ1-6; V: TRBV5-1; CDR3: CASSYHGQGDGYNSPLHF
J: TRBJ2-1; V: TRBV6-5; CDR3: CASSSTGTGGEGQFF
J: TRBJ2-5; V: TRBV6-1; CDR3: CASSEWSAETQYF
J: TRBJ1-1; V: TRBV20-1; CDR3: CSARVRNTEAFF
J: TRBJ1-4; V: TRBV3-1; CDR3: CASSQVGSNEKLFF
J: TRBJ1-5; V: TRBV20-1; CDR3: CSARGGFSQPQHF
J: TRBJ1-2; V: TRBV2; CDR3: CASSADPARGYGYTF
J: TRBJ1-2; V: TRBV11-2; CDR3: CASSLDSDLPVTF
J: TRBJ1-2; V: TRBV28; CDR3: CATGGDTF
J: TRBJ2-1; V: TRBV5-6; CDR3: CASSGVGFSYNEQFF
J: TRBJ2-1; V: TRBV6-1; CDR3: CASSEKGTSAEQFF
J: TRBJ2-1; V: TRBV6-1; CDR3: CASSESLRGPYNEQFF
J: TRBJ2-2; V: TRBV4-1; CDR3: CASSQAGLYTGELFF
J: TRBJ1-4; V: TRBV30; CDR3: CAWSVRGEKLFF
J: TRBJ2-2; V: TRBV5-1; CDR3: CASSLRTGGNGELFF
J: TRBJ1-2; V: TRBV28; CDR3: CASSSAGVGYTF
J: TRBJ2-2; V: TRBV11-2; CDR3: CASSLGYNGELFF
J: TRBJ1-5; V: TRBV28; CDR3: CASSPGSPTSNQPQHF
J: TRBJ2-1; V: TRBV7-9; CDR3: CASSPRMGSSYNEQFF
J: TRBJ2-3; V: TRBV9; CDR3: CASSVVGVLDTQYF
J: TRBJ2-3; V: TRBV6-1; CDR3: CASRPSGTVTDTQYF
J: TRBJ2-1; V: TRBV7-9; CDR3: CASSLAAAGASYNEQFF
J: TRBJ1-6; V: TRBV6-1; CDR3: CASTYRNSPLHF
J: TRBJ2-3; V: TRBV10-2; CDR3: CASSEGGGGLTDTQYF
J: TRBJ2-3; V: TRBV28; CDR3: CASKDARSSTDTQYF
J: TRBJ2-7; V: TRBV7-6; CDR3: CASSLSPATYEQYF
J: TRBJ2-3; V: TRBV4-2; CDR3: CASSRTGAGGGGTDTQYF
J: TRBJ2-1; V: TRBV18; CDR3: CASSQVLQGNNEQFF
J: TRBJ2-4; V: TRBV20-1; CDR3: CSAREGVGKNIQYF
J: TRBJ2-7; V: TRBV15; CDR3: CATSRDGVSYEQYF
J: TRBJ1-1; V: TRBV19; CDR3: CASLGLSGTEAFF
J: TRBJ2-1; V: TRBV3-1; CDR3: CASSQPSGRNEQFF
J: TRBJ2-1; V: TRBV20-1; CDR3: CSAFLAGGGEQFF